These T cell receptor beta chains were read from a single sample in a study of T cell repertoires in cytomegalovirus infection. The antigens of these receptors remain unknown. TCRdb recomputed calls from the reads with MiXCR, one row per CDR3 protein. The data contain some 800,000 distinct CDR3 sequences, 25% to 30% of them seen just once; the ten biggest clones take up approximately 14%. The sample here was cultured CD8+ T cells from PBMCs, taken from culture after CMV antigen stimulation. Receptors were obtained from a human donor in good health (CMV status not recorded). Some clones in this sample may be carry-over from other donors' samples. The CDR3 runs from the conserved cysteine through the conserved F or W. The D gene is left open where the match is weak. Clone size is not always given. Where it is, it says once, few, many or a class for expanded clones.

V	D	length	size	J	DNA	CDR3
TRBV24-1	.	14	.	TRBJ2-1	TGTGCCACCAGTGACCCTATATCCGGGGATGAGCAGTTCTTC	CATSDPISGDEQFF
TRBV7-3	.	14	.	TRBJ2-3	TGTGCCAGCAGCACCTGGGACAATCCAGATACGCAGTATTTT	CASSTWDNPDTQYF
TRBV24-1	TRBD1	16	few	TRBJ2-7	TGTGCCACCAATAACAGGGGGCGCTTCTACGCCTACGAGCAGTACTTC	CATNNRGRFYAYEQYF
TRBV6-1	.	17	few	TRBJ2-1	TGTGCCAGCAGTCAGAGTTGGACCCTAAGATTTTACAATGAGCAGTTCTTC	CASSQSWTLRFYNEQFF
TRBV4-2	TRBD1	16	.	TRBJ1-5	TGTGCCAGCAGCCAAGAACGCAGGGGGCTCAATCAGCCCCAGCATTTT	CASSQERRGLNQPQHF
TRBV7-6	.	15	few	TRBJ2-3	TGTGCCAGCAGCTTAGAAAATCCCCTCACAGATACGCAGTATTTT	CASSLENPLTDTQYF
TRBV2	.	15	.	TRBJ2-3	TGTGCCAGCAGTGAGGGGCGGGGGCTCACAGATACGCAGTATTTT	CASSEGRGLTDTQYF
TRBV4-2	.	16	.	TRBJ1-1	TGTACCAGCAGCCAAGAGGACCCCTTGTCGAACACTGAAGCTTTCTTT	CTSSQEDPLSNTEAFF
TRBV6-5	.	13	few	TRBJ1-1	TGTGCCAGCAGTTACGGATTTGGTACTGAAGCTTTCTTT	CASSYGFGTEAFF
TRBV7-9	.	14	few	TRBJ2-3	TGTGCCAGCAGCCCCCTAGGGCTTCCTTGGGCGCAGTATTTT	CASSPLGLPWAQYF
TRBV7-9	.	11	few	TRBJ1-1	TGTGCCAGCAGCGTCCGGGACAAAGCTTTCTTT	CASSVRDKAFF
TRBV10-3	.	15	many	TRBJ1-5	TGTGCCATCAGTGAGGGTCGGGGCGGCAATCAGCCCCAGCATTTT	CAISEGRGGNQPQHF
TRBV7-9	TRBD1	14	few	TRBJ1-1	TGTGCCAGCAGCTTGTCCGGGACAGGGAATCGAGCTTTCTTT	CASSLSGTGNRAFF
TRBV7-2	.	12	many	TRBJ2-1	TGTGCCAGCAGCTTGAACTACAATGAGCAGTTCTTC	CASSLNYNEQFF
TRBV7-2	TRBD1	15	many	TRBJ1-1	TGTGCCAGCAGCTTAAACAGGGGCATGAACACTGAAGCTTTCTTT	CASSLNRGMNTEAFF
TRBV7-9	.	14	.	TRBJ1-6	TGTGCCAGCAGAGGCCAAGGGGATATTGAGGCCCTCCACTTT	CASRGQGDIEALHF
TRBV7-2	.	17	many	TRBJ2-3	TGTGCCAGCAGCTTAGCGGCCGGAGGCACGGGCACAGATACGCAGTATTTT	CASSLAAGGTGTDTQYF
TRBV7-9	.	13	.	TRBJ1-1	TGTGCCAGCAGCTTTGAGGGGGATGATGAAGCTTTCTTT	CASSFEGDDEAFF
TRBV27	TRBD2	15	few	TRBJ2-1	TGTGCCAGCAGTTTACCTAGCGGGGGGCGGAGTGAGCAGTTCTTC	CASSLPSGGRSEQFF
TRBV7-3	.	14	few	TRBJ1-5	TGTGCCAGCAGCTTGGAACAGTCAAATCAGCCCCAGCATTTT	CASSLEQSNQPQHF
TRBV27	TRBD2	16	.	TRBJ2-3	TGTGCCAGCAGTTACCCCTCGGGGGAGGGGACAGATACGCAGTATTTT	CASSYPSGEGTDTQYF
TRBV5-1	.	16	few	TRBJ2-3	TGCGCCAGCAGCCCTTTGACAGGACCCTACACAGATACGCAGTATTTT	CASSPLTGPYTDTQYF
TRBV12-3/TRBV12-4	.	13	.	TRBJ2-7	TGTGCCAGCGCCCTCGGGACAACGAACGAGCAGTACTTC	CASALGTTNEQYF
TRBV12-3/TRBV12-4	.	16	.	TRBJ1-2	TGTGCCAGCAGTTTTTGGACATCTGTTGTTGACTATGGCTACACCTTC	CASSFWTSVVDYGYTF
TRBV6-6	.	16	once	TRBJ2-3	TGTGCCAGCAGTTACGACCGGTTCGGGGACACAGATACGCAGTATTTT	CASSYDRFGDTDTQYF
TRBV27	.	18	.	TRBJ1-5	.	CASSSSPGQVYSNQPQHF
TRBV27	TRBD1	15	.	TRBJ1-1	TGTGCCAGCACAAAGGGGGCTCGCAGTGGCACTGAAGCTTTCTTT	CASTKGARSGTEAFF
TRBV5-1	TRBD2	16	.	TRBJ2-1	TGCGCCAGCAGTTTACGACTAGCGGGGGGGCCCCATGAGCAGTTCTTC	CASSLRLAGGPHEQFF
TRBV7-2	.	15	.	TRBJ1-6	TGTGCCAGCAGCTTTAAGACCTTTGCAGTTTCACCCCTCCACTTT	CASSFKTFAVSPLHF
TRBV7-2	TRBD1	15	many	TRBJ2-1	TGTGCCAGCAGTATCGACAGGGGATGGGGCAATGAGCAGTTCTTC	CASSIDRGWGNEQFF
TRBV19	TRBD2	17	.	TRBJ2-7	TGTGCCAGTAGTATAGCCCTTAGCGGGGGGTCTGACTACGAGCAGTACTTC	CASSIALSGGSDYEQYF
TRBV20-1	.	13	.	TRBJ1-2	TGCAGGGCCAATTTTAGGGGCGCCTATGGCTACACCTTC	CRANFRGAYGYTF
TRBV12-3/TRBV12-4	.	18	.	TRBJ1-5	TGTGCCAGCAGCCCTAGTACAACACAGGGCAGATTGCATCAGCCCCAGCATTTT	CASSPSTTQGRLHQPQHF
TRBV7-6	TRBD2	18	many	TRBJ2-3	TGTGCCAGCAGCTTGACTAGCGGGGGGGCGAGGGACACAGATACGCAGTATTTT	CASSLTSGGARDTDTQYF
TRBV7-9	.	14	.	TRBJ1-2	TGTGCCAGCAGCGACATTCCTCGGGTGTATGGCTACACCTTC	CASSDIPRVYGYTF
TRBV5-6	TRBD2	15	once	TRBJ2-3	TGTGCCAGCACCCTAGCGGGGGTTAGCACAGATACGCAGTATTTT	CASTLAGVSTDTQYF
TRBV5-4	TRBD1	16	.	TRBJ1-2	TGTGCCAGCAGCCCGACACCCGACACACAGGGGAATGGCTACACCTTC	CASSPTPDTQGNGYTF
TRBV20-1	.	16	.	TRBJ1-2	TGCAGTGCTAGATTATACGGGCCCGGCGAGACCTATGGCTACACCTTC	CSARLYGPGETYGYTF
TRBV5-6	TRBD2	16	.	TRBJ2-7	TGTGCCAGCAGCATTAGCGGGAGTGAACCCTACTACGAGCAGTACTTC	CASSISGSEPYYEQYF
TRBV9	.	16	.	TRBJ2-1	TGTGCCAGCAGCGCCAGAGGGGAGCCTTGGGACAATGAGCAGTTCTTC	CASSARGEPWDNEQFF
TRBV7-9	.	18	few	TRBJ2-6	TGTGCCAGCAGCTTAGTTGTCAGGGTCGGCTCTGGGGCCAACGTCCTGACTTTC	CASSLVVRVGSGANVLTF
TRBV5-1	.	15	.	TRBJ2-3	TGCGCCAGCAGCTTGGTGGTAGATAGCACAGATACGCAGTATTTT	CASSLVVDSTDTQYF
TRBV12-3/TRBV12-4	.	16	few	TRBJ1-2	TGTGCCAGCAGTTTACCCCACCCGGTCGGGTCCCAGGGCTACACCTTC	CASSLPHPVGSQGYTF
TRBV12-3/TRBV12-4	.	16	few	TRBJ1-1	TGTGCCAGCAGCAACTCCATGCGAAGGCTAGGAACTGAAGCTTTCTTT	CASSNSMRRLGTEAFF
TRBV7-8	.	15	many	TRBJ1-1	TGTGCCAGCAGCTTAGATAGCATTCCAAACACTGAAGCTTTCTTT	CASSLDSIPNTEAFF
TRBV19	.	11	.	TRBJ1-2	TGTGCCAGTAGTATAGACAGGGTTTGGACCTTC	CASSIDRVWTF
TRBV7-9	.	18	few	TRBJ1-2	TGTGCCAGCAGCTTATTCACAGTGGCAAATTTGTGGAGCTATGGCTACACCTTC	CASSLFTVANLWSYGYTF
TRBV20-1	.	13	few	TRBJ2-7	TGCAGTGCTAGAGATCCTTATGGTTACGAGCAGTACTTC	CSARDPYGYEQYF
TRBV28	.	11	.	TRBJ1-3	TGTGCCAGCAGCCCTAAAAACACCATATATTTT	CASSPKNTIYF
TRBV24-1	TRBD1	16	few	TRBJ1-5	TGTGCCACCAGTGAGTCCGGGACAGGGAGTGGGCAGCCCCAGCATTTT	CATSESGTGSGQPQHF
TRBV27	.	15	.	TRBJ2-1	TGTGCCAGCAGGATTGGTCGGTTAGCTCTCAATGAGCAGTTCTTC	CASRIGRLALNEQFF
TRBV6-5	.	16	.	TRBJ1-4	TGTGCCAGCAGTTACCTTGATCAGGGAGGTGGAGAAAACCTGTTTTTT	CASSYLDQGGGENLFF
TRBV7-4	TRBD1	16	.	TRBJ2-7	TGTGCCAGCGAAACAGGGGACGAAGGATGGCCTGTCGAGCAGTACTTC	CASETGDEGWPVEQYF
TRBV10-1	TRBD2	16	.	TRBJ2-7	TGCGCCAGCAGCCTAGCGGGGAATTCGGGAGCCTACGAGCAGTACTTC	CASSLAGNSGAYEQYF
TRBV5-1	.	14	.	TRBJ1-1	TGCGCCAGCAGCTTAACCGGGAATCCCGCTGAAGCTTTCTTT	CASSLTGNPAEAFF
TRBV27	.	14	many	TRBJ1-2	TGTGCCAGCAGTTCTGGACAGCCCAACTATGGCTACACCTTC	CASSSGQPNYGYTF
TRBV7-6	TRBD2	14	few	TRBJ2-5	TGTGCCAGTCAGCGGGGGGGCGTTATGGAGACCCAGTACTTC	CASQRGGVMETQYF
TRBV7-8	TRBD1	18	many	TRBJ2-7	TGTGCCAGCAGCTTTTTCGCTGGGACCGGGACAGGTTCCTACGAGCAGTACTTC	CASSFFAGTGTGSYEQYF
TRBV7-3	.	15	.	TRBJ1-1	TGTGCCAGCAGCTTGACAGGAAGACTGAACACTGAAGCTTTCTTT	CASSLTGRLNTEAFF
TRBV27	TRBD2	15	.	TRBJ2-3	TGTGCCAGCAGTTTAAGGCGCGCGGGGGGAGATACGCAGTATTTT	CASSLRRAGGDTQYF